Presented here are 2 T cell receptor beta chains from one specimen sequenced in a study of blood T cell repertoires in COVID-19. Clones were read by immunoSEQ multiplex PCR, and TCRdb kept only the in-frame ones, dropping some. Of approximately 500,000 clones listed, roughly nine tenths are singletons. Input material: peripheral blood. All receptors come from a woman between 50 and 59 years old with COVID-19, enrolled during active disease.

The chain couples TRBV24-1 to TRBJ2-7, with 7 nucleotides matching TRBD1. The junction had 3 bases not matched to a gene; V was cut back by 3 bases and J by 2 bases. The CDR3 spans 14 residues. CDR1 and CDR2 (germline): KGHDR, SFDVKD. CDR3 coding DNA: TGTGCCACCAGTGATCCTACAGGGGCCTACGAGCAGTACTTC. Translating gives CATSDPTGAYEQYF.

The chain joins TRBV7-6 to TRBJ1-5; a weak D match, TRBD1 (5 bases). This CDR3 spans 15 amino acids. CDR1 and CDR2 (germline): SGHVS, FNYEAQ. V was clipped by 5 bases and J by 6 bases, with 17 bases between them. The CDR3 DNA sequence: TGTGCCAGCAGCCAGGCCCCAGGGATGAGTCAGCCCCAGCATTTT. Translated: CASSQAPGMSQPQHF.